A selection of T cell receptor beta chains follows, all from one sample in a study of T cell responses to AZD1222 COVID-19 vaccine. Using immunoSEQ multiplex PCR, the repertoire was profiled, and TCRdb retains in-frame clones only, with some absent. This repertoire shows more than 100,000 clones, roughly 92% found once; its top ten account for approximately 1.5%. Specimen: peripheral blood, collected on day 0 of AZD1222 vaccination. The receptor source for this set is an adult in good health. The CDR3 runs from the conserved cysteine through the conserved F or W. Each record gives: D gene, clone size, V gene, J gene, CDR3 protein, CDR3 DNA. D genes are given only for firm matches. Clone size, where shown, is once, few, many, or a class for clones that have expanded.

d_call: NA
clone_size: NA
v_call: TRBV5-8
j_call: TRBJ2-3
cdr3_aa: CASSLLGGDTQYF
cdr3_nt: TGTGCCAGCAGCCTACTAGGCGGAGATACGCAGTATTTT

d_call: NA
clone_size: NA
v_call: TRBV6-5
j_call: TRBJ1-5
cdr3_aa: CASSYSSGGIEPQHF
cdr3_nt: TGTGCCAGCAGTTACTCAAGCGGTGGGATTGAACCCCAGCATTTT

d_call: NA
clone_size: NA
v_call: TRBV10-3
j_call: TRBJ1-1
cdr3_aa: CAISTLGTEAFF
cdr3_nt: TGTGCCATCAGTACACTAGGGACAGAAGCTTTCTTT

d_call: NA
clone_size: NA
v_call: TRBV6-5
j_call: TRBJ2-4
cdr3_aa: CAELEVEDKNIQYF
cdr3_nt: TGTGCCGAGCTAGAGGTGGAGGACAAAAACATTCAGTACTTC

d_call: TRBD2
clone_size: NA
v_call: TRBV9
j_call: TRBJ2-3
cdr3_aa: CASSPGLAGDTQYF
cdr3_nt: TGTGCCAGCAGCCCAGGACTAGCGGGGGATACGCAGTATTTT

d_call: TRBD1
clone_size: NA
v_call: TRBV27
j_call: TRBJ2-3
cdr3_aa: CASSTRVGQGSDTQYF
cdr3_nt: TGTGCCAGCAGTACGCGAGTTGGACAGGGGTCAGATACGCAGTATTTT

d_call: NA
clone_size: NA
v_call: TRBV7-2
j_call: TRBJ1-3
cdr3_aa: CASSSGMVDGGNTIYF
cdr3_nt: TGTGCCAGCAGCTCCGGGATGGTGGATGGTGGAAACACCATATATTTT

d_call: NA
clone_size: NA
v_call: TRBV15
j_call: TRBJ2-7
cdr3_aa: CATSSPPLVEQYF
cdr3_nt: TGTGCCACCAGCAGCCCCCCTCTGGTTGAGCAGTACTTC

d_call: NA
clone_size: NA
v_call: TRBV19
j_call: TRBJ1-5
cdr3_aa: CASSPRQALNQPQHF
cdr3_nt: TGTGCCAGTAGTCCACGACAGGCCCTCAATCAGCCCCAGCATTTT

d_call: NA
clone_size: NA
v_call: TRBV18
j_call: TRBJ1-5
cdr3_aa: CASSPAGEGNQPQHF
cdr3_nt: TGTGCCAGCTCACCAGCGGGCGAGGGCAATCAGCCCCAGCATTTT

d_call: NA
clone_size: NA
v_call: TRBV18
j_call: TRBJ2-2
cdr3_aa: CASSPLRQGAGGELFF
cdr3_nt: TGTGCCAGCTCACCCCTTCGACAGGGAGCGGGCGGGGAGCTGTTTTTT

d_call: NA
clone_size: once
v_call: TRBV19
j_call: TRBJ1-4
cdr3_aa: CASGQGNNEKLFF
cdr3_nt: TGTGCCAGTGGCCAGGGGAATAATGAAAAACTGTTTTTT

d_call: TRBD2
clone_size: NA
v_call: TRBV5-1
j_call: TRBJ2-2
cdr3_aa: CASSPGLAGGTGELFF
cdr3_nt: TGCGCCAGCAGCCCGGGACTAGCGGGAGGTACCGGGGAGCTGTTTTTT

d_call: NA
clone_size: NA
v_call: TRBV19
j_call: TRBJ1-5
cdr3_aa: CASSIQGVNQPQHF
cdr3_nt: TGTGCCAGTAGTATTCAAGGGGTGAATCAGCCCCAGCATTTT

d_call: NA
clone_size: NA
v_call: TRBV28
j_call: TRBJ2-1
cdr3_aa: CASSFLDSNEQFF
cdr3_nt: TGTGCCAGCAGTTTTTTGGACTCCAATGAGCAGTTCTTC

d_call: NA
clone_size: NA
v_call: TRBV7-8
j_call: TRBJ1-2
cdr3_aa: CASSLVRLRANYGYTF
cdr3_nt: TGTGCCAGCAGCTTAGTGAGGTTGAGAGCTAACTATGGCTACACCTTC

d_call: NA
clone_size: NA
v_call: TRBV25-1
j_call: TRBJ2-3
cdr3_aa: CANQIDTDTQYF
cdr3_nt: TGTGCCAACCAAATTGACACAGATACGCAGTATTTT

d_call: NA
clone_size: NA
v_call: TRBV30
j_call: TRBJ1-3
cdr3_aa: CAWSVLGLRQRFSGNTIYF
cdr3_nt: TGTGCCTGGAGTGTACTTGGCCTGCGGCAACGATTCTCTGGAAACACCATATATTTT

d_call: NA
clone_size: NA
v_call: TRBV6-1
j_call: TRBJ1-2
cdr3_aa: CASSETLFKATDFYGYTF
cdr3_nt: TGTGCCAGCAGTGAAACTTTGTTTAAGGCGACGGATTTCTATGGCTACACCTTC

d_call: NA
clone_size: NA
v_call: TRBV4-2
j_call: TRBJ2-7
cdr3_aa: CASSQDVEGINEQYF
cdr3_nt: TGTGCCAGCAGCCAAGATGTGGAGGGGATAAACGAGCAGTACTTC

d_call: NA
clone_size: NA
v_call: TRBV6-5
j_call: TRBJ2-3
cdr3_aa: CATRPDGTDTQYF
cdr3_nt: TGTGCCACCCGTCCGGACGGGACAGATACGCAGTATTTT

d_call: NA
clone_size: NA
v_call: TRBV27
j_call: TRBJ1-6
cdr3_aa: CASSLDSSGSPLHF
cdr3_nt: TGTGCCAGCAGTTTGGACAGTTCTGGGTCACCCCTCCACTTT

d_call: NA
clone_size: NA
v_call: TRBV10-1
j_call: TRBJ1-2
cdr3_aa: CASSESIAGDGYTF
cdr3_nt: TGCGCCAGCAGTGAGTCGATTGCGGGGGATGGCTACACCTTC

d_call: NA
clone_size: NA
v_call: TRBV18
j_call: TRBJ1-2
cdr3_aa: CASSPPEGTYGYTF
cdr3_nt: TGTGCCAGCTCACCACCGGAGGGGACCTATGGCTACACCTTC

d_call: NA
clone_size: NA
v_call: TRBV30
j_call: TRBJ2-1
cdr3_aa: CAWEVHLSYNEQFF
cdr3_nt: TGTGCCTGGGAGGTTCACCTCTCCTACAATGAGCAGTTCTTC

d_call: NA
clone_size: NA
v_call: TRBV2
j_call: TRBJ1-2
cdr3_aa: CASGGEGGYTF
cdr3_nt: TGTGCCAGCGGAGGAGAGGGGGGCTACACCTTC

d_call: NA
clone_size: NA
v_call: TRBV27
j_call: TRBJ2-1
cdr3_aa: CASSLFLTPSLPYNEQFF
cdr3_nt: TGTGCCAGCAGTTTATTCTTGACTCCAAGCCTACCGTACAATGAGCAGTTCTTC

d_call: TRBD1
clone_size: NA
v_call: TRBV6-5
j_call: TRBJ1-6
cdr3_aa: CASQLGQENSPLHF
cdr3_nt: TGTGCCAGCCAGTTAGGACAGGAAAATTCACCCCTCCACTTT

d_call: NA
clone_size: NA
v_call: TRBV21-1
j_call: TRBJ2-5
cdr3_aa: CASSKDETGETQYF
cdr3_nt: TGTGCCAGCAGCAAAGATGAGACGGGAGAGACCCAGTACTTC

d_call: TRBD1
clone_size: once
v_call: TRBV7-2
j_call: TRBJ1-2
cdr3_aa: CASSLAPGQGYGYTF
cdr3_nt: TGTGCCAGCAGCTTAGCGCCGGGACAGGGCTATGGCTACACCTTC

d_call: NA
clone_size: NA
v_call: TRBV7-9
j_call: TRBJ1-5
cdr3_aa: CASSPYDQGLYSNQPQHF
cdr3_nt: TGTGCCAGCAGCCCCTATGACCAGGGATTATATAGCAATCAGCCCCAGCATTTT

d_call: TRBD2
clone_size: NA
v_call: TRBV27
j_call: TRBJ2-2
cdr3_aa: CASRAGGGNTGELFF
cdr3_nt: TGTGCCAGCAGAGCCGGCGGGGGGAACACCGGGGAGCTGTTTTTT

d_call: TRBD1
clone_size: NA
v_call: TRBV6-1
j_call: TRBJ1-2
cdr3_aa: CASSEFRQGRGYTF
cdr3_nt: TGTGCCAGCAGTGAATTTAGACAGGGTCGAGGCTACACCTTC

d_call: NA
clone_size: NA
v_call: TRBV10-3
j_call: TRBJ2-2
cdr3_aa: CGSRGGTGELFF
cdr3_nt: TGTGGCTCTAGAGGGGGCACCGGGGAGCTGTTTTTT

d_call: NA
clone_size: NA
v_call: TRBV6-2/TRBV6-3
j_call: TRBJ1-5
cdr3_aa: CASSYGTQPQHF
cdr3_nt: TGTGCCAGCAGTTACGGGACGCAGCCCCAGCATTTT

d_call: TRBD1
clone_size: once
v_call: TRBV18
j_call: TRBJ1-1
cdr3_aa: CASSPGTGGMNTEAFF
cdr3_nt: TGTGCCAGCTCACCGGGGACAGGGGGGATGAACACTGAAGCTTTCTTT

d_call: TRBD1
clone_size: NA
v_call: TRBV28
j_call: TRBJ1-2
cdr3_aa: CASSWGTGGSGYTF
cdr3_nt: TGTGCCAGCAGTTGGGGGACAGGGGGCTCTGGCTACACCTTC

d_call: NA
clone_size: NA
v_call: TRBV11-3
j_call: TRBJ1-6
cdr3_aa: CASSLGTNSPLHF
cdr3_nt: TGTGCCAGCAGCTTAGGGACTAATTCACCCCTCCACTTT

d_call: NA
clone_size: once
v_call: TRBV5-4
j_call: TRBJ1-2
cdr3_aa: CASSVDSRIYGYTF
cdr3_nt: TGTGCCAGCAGCGTGGACAGCCGGATTTATGGCTACACCTTC

d_call: TRBD2
clone_size: NA
v_call: TRBV19
j_call: TRBJ2-5
cdr3_aa: CASSTLLAGKETQYF
cdr3_nt: TGTGCCAGTAGCACACTACTAGCGGGGAAAGAGACCCAGTACTTC

d_call: NA
clone_size: NA
v_call: TRBV19
j_call: TRBJ1-5
cdr3_aa: CASTRGGHQPQHF
cdr3_nt: TGTGCCAGTACCCGGGGGGGACATCAGCCCCAGCATTTT

d_call: TRBD2
clone_size: NA
v_call: TRBV5-1
j_call: TRBJ2-1
cdr3_aa: CASRPTSGYNEQFF
cdr3_nt: TGCGCCAGCCGACCGACTAGCGGGTACAATGAGCAGTTCTTC

d_call: NA
clone_size: NA
v_call: TRBV7-2
j_call: TRBJ1-3
cdr3_aa: CASSLGPEDTIYF
cdr3_nt: TGTGCCAGCAGCTTAGGTCCCGAGGACACCATATATTTT

d_call: NA
clone_size: once
v_call: TRBV19
j_call: TRBJ2-1
cdr3_aa: CASSISVSYNEQFF
cdr3_nt: TGTGCCAGTAGTATATCGGTCTCCTACAATGAGCAGTTCTTC

d_call: NA
clone_size: once
v_call: TRBV5-5
j_call: TRBJ1-1
cdr3_aa: CASSLRRLTNTEAFF
cdr3_nt: TGTGCCAGCAGCTTGCGCAGGTTGACGAACACTGAAGCTTTCTTT

d_call: NA
clone_size: NA
v_call: TRBV5-1
j_call: TRBJ2-2
cdr3_aa: CASSQYVNTGELFF
cdr3_nt: TGCGCCAGCAGCCAATACGTGAACACCGGGGAGCTGTTTTTT

d_call: NA
clone_size: NA
v_call: TRBV27
j_call: TRBJ2-1
cdr3_aa: CASSPLGNEQFF
cdr3_nt: TGTGCCAGCAGTCCCTTGGGCAATGAGCAGTTCTTC

d_call: NA
clone_size: once
v_call: TRBV7-2
j_call: TRBJ1-3
cdr3_aa: CASSAGSGNTIYF
cdr3_nt: TGTGCCAGCAGCGCGGGGTCTGGAAACACCATATATTTT

d_call: TRBD1
clone_size: NA
v_call: TRBV24-1
j_call: TRBJ1-2
cdr3_aa: CATSDAADRANYGYTF
cdr3_nt: TGTGCCACCAGTGATGCCGCCGACAGGGCCAACTATGGCTACACCTTC

d_call: NA
clone_size: NA
v_call: TRBV20-1
j_call: TRBJ2-1
cdr3_aa: CSASVPGVANEQFF
cdr3_nt: TGCAGTGCTAGTGTGCCGGGAGTGGCCAATGAGCAGTTCTTC

d_call: NA
clone_size: NA
v_call: TRBV7-3
j_call: TRBJ1-1
cdr3_aa: CASSPQGRTEAFF
cdr3_nt: TGTGCCAGCAGCCCCCAAGGGCGGACTGAAGCTTTCTTT

d_call: NA
clone_size: NA
v_call: TRBV5-4
j_call: TRBJ2-3
cdr3_aa: CASSLAGSTDTQYF
cdr3_nt: TGTGCCAGCAGCTTGGCGGGTAGCACAGATACGCAGTATTTT

d_call: NA
clone_size: NA
v_call: TRBV30
j_call: TRBJ1-2
cdr3_aa: CAWSPIQTQGRYGYTF
cdr3_nt: TGTGCCTGGAGTCCAATACAAACACAAGGACGCTATGGCTACACCTTC

d_call: NA
clone_size: NA
v_call: TRBV5-1
j_call: TRBJ1-4
cdr3_aa: CASSPLGVTGEKLFF
cdr3_nt: TGCGCCAGCAGCCCCCTCGGGGTTACGGGAGAAAAACTGTTTTTT

d_call: TRBD2
clone_size: NA
v_call: TRBV30
j_call: TRBJ2-1
cdr3_aa: CAWGTSGDEQFF
cdr3_nt: TGTGCCTGGGGGACTAGTGGGGATGAGCAGTTCTTC

d_call: NA
clone_size: once
v_call: TRBV11-2
j_call: TRBJ2-7
cdr3_aa: CASSPRYEQYF
cdr3_nt: TGTGCCAGCAGCCCCCGCTACGAGCAGTACTTC

d_call: TRBD1
clone_size: NA
v_call: TRBV5-1
j_call: TRBJ1-4
cdr3_aa: CASSSNTGAHNEKLFF
cdr3_nt: TGCGCCAGCAGCTCCAACACAGGGGCCCATAATGAAAAACTGTTTTTT

d_call: NA
clone_size: once
v_call: TRBV7-9
j_call: TRBJ1-1
cdr3_aa: CASSLQGIYTEAFF
cdr3_nt: TGTGCCAGCAGCCTCCAGGGGATTTATACTGAAGCTTTCTTT